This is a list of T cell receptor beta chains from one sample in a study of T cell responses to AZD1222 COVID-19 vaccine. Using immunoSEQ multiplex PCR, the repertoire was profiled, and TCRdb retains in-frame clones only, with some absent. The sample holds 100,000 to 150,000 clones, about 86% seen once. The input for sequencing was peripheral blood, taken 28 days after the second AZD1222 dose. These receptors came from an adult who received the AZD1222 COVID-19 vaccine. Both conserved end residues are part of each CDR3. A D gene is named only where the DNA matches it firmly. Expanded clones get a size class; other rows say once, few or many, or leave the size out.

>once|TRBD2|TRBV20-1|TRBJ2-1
TGCAGTGCTAGTCGTCCGGGGACTAGCGGGGGGGGTGAGCAGTTCTTC
CSASRPGTSGGGEQFF
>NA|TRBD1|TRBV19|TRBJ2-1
TGTGCCAGAGGCGGACAGGGGACCTACAATGAGCAGTTCTTC
CARGGQGTYNEQFF
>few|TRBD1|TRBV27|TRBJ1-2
TGTGCCAGCAGTAGGGACAGGGATAACTATGGCTACACCTTC
CASSRDRDNYGYTF
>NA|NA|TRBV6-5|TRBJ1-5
TGTGCCAGCAGTTACAGACAGGGCAATCAGCCCCAGCATTTT
CASSYRQGNQPQHF
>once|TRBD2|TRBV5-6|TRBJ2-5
TGTGCCAGCAGCTTGGTCCTAGCGGATTTAGAGACCCAGTACTTC
CASSLVLADLETQYF
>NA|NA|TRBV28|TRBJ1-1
TGTGCCAGCAGTTGGGAGAGATACACTGAAGCTTTCTTT
CASSWERYTEAFF
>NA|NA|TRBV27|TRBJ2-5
TGTGCCAGCAGTTTATCGATTGCGGAGGAGACCCAGTACTTC
CASSLSIAEETQYF
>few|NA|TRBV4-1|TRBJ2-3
TGCGCCAGCAGCCAAGGTTCTCGAGATACGCAGTATTTT
CASSQGSRDTQYF
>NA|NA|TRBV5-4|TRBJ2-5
TGTGCCAGCAGCTCGGCGGACGGGGAGACCCAGTACTTC
CASSSADGETQYF
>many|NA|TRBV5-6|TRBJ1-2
TGTGCCAGCAGCTTCGAGCTAAATAACTATGGCTACACCTTC
CASSFELNNYGYTF
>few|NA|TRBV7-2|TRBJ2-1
TGTGCCAGCAGCTCTTACTCAGATCGGCTGTTCTTC
CASSSYSDRLFF
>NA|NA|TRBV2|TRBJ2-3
TGTGCCAGCGGGGGAAAGAGTACGACTTCAGATACGCAGTATTTT
CASGGKSTTSDTQYF
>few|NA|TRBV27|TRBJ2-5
TGTGCCAGCAGATCTATCGGCTTTCAAGAGACCCAGTACTTC
CASRSIGFQETQYF
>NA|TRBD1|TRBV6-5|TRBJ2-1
TGTGCCAGCAGCCGACAGGGTGGGAATGAGCAGTTCTTC
CASSRQGGNEQFF
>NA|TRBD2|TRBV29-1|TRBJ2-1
TGCAGCGCCTGGACTAGCGGGAGTAATGAGCAGTTCTTC
CSAWTSGSNEQFF
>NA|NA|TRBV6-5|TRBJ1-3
TGTGCCAGCAGTTACTCAGAGCAGGGCTCTGGAAACACCATATATTTT
CASSYSEQGSGNTIYF
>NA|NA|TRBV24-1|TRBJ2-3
TGTGCCACCAGTGTAAGCGGTACAGATACGCAGTATTTT
CATSVSGTDTQYF
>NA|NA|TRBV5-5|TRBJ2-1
TGTGCCAGCAGCTTGGACGGTAACAATGAGCAGTTCTTC
CASSLDGNNEQFF
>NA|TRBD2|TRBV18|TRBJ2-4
TGTGCCAGCTCACCGCGTCAGACTTGGGGAGGGGCCAAAAACATTCAGTACTTC
CASSPRQTWGGAKNIQYF
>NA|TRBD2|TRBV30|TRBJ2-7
TGTGCCTGGAGTGTACCGAGCGGGGGCCGAGACTACGAGCAGTACTTC
CAWSVPSGGRDYEQYF
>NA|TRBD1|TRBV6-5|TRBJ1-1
TGTGCCAGCAGTTACCCCGGGACAGGGAACACTGAAGCTTTCTTT
CASSYPGTGNTEAFF
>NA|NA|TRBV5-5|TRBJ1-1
TGTGCCAGCAGCTTTTCAGGGATTGAAGCTTTCTTT
CASSFSGIEAFF
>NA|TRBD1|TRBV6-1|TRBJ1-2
TGTGCCAGCAGTGAAGCTTTAAGACAGGGTACGGGAGGCTACACCTTC
CASSEALRQGTGGYTF
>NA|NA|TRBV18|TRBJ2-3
TGTGCCAGCTCACCATCGACCAACCCAGATACGCAGTATTTT
CASSPSTNPDTQYF
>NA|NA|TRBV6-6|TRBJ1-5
TGTGCCAGCAGTTACGAGGGGCCCTGGGATCAGCCCCAGCATTTT
CASSYEGPWDQPQHF
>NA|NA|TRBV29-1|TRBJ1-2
TGCAGCGTTGAAGAGTATAGGGGGGCCTATGGCTACACCTTC
CSVEEYRGAYGYTF
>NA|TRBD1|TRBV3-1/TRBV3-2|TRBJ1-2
TGTGCCAGCAGCCAAATGTGGGACAGGGCCTATGGCTACACCTTC
CASSQMWDRAYGYTF
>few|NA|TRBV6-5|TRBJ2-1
TGTGCCAGCATGTTAGGGGTCGAGTCTGAGCAGTTCTTC
CASMLGVESEQFF
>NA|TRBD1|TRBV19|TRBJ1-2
TGTGCCAGTAGTATAGATCTAGGGGCTGCGGACAGGAACTATGGCTACACCTTC
CASSIDLGAADRNYGYTF
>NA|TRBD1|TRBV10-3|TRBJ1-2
TGTGCCATCAGCTGGGGACAGGGCTACACCTTC
CAISWGQGYTF
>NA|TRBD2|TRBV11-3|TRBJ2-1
TGTGCCAGCAAAGGCCTAGCGGACAATGAGCAGTTCTTC
CASKGLADNEQFF
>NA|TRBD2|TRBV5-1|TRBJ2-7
TGCGCCAGCAGCCCCGGACTAGCGGGGGGCGGGGAGCAGTACTTC
CASSPGLAGGGEQYF
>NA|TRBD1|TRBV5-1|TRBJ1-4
TGCGCCAGCAGCGGGGGACAGGTGCCCACTAATGAAAAACTGTTTTTT
CASSGGQVPTNEKLFF
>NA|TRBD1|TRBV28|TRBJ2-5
TGTGCCAGCAGTCCCGCCGGACAGGGAAAAGGGACCCAGTACTTC
CASSPAGQGKGTQYF
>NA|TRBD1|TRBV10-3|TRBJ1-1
TGTGCCATCAGTGACCACGGACAGGGATACACTGAAGCTTTCTTT
CAISDHGQGYTEAFF
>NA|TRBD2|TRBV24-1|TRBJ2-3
TGTGCCACCAGTGATCGTAGCGGGGACTTCACAGATACGCAGTATTTT
CATSDRSGDFTDTQYF
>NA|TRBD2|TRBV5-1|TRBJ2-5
TGCGCCAGCAGATCTAGCGGGAGAGCGGGGGAGACCCAGTACTTC
CASRSSGRAGETQYF
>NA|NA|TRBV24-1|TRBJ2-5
TGTGCCACCAGTGAGTACAACCAAGAGACCCAGTACTTC
CATSEYNQETQYF
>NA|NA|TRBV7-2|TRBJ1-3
TGTGCCAGCAGCTTATACAGACCGAGCTCTGGAAACACCATATATTTT
CASSLYRPSSGNTIYF
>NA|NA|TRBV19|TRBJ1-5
TGTGCCAGTAGTATAGGTTTACAGCCCCAGCATTTT
CASSIGLQPQHF
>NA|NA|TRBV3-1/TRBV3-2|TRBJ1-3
TGTGCCAGCAGCCAGTCAGTGGGGCCGGGAAACACCATATATTTT
CASSQSVGPGNTIYF
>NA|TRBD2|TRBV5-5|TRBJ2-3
TGTGCCAGCCGGCTAGCGGGAGGAGAAGATACGCAGTATTTT
CASRLAGGEDTQYF
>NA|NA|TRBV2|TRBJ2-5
TGTGCCAGCTGGGGTGGGAGTTGGGAGACCCAGTACTTC
CASWGGSWETQYF
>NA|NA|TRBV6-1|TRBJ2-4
TGTGCCAGCAGTGACGTGTATTTCGTCAAAAACATTCAGTACTTC
CASSDVYFVKNIQYF
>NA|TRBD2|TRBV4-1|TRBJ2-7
TGCGCCAGCAGCCAAGGGAGACTAGCGGGATTGAGCTCCTACGAGCAGTACTTC
CASSQGRLAGLSSYEQYF
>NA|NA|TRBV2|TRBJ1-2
TGTGCCAGTTCGGGAAAGCTTTTTAATAACAGGGCTGTGGGCTATGGCTACACCTTC
CASSGKLFNNRAVGYGYTF